This T cell receptor beta chain originates from a study of cytomegalovirus exposure and HLA in healthy donors. General study findings and limits: Most TCR sequences were uncommon, yet certain public TCRs appeared in many donors. In vitro confirmation showed three CMV-associated chains to be CMV antigen specific.

To note about this clone: What it recognizes is unknown.

Germline V lookup: CDR1 SSHAT, CDR2 FNYEAQ (reference sequence). Trimming cost V 2 bases and J 2 bases; bases outside gene matches: 5. The CDR3 length is 15 residues. TCRdb's table, derived via immunoSEQ multiplex PCR, lists solely in-frame clones and lacks some. The sample holds roughly 100,000 clones, 85% seen once. The sequence was obtained from a man aged 18 to 30 in good health and CMV-seropositive. V gene TRBV7-7 combines with J gene TRBJ2-5; 7 positions match TRBD1. The source material was PBMCs. Here the CDR3 reads CASSLSGRGQETQYF. DNA for the CDR3: TGTGCCAGCAGCTTATCGGGCAGGGGGCAAGAGACCCAGTACTTC.